Listed below are T cell receptor beta chains from one sample, sequenced in a study of Ad26.COV2.S vaccination and SARS-CoV-2 variants. Here immunoSEQ multiplex PCR was the method, and the copy in TCRdb shows in-frame clones only, minus some. In the table there are a few hundred thousand clones, approximately 88% of which are singletons. Material: peripheral blood, obtained in a trial of Ad26.COV2.S vaccine versus placebo. The receptors derive from a person between 18 and 65 years old who received the Ad26.COV2.S COVID-19 vaccine or a placebo. CDR3s include the opening cysteine and the closing phenylalanine or tryptophan. The order of the fields is clone size, D gene, V gene, J gene, CDR3 DNA, CDR3 protein. D genes are given only for firm matches. Expanded clones get a size class; other rows say once, few or many, or leave the size out.

>-|-|TRBV6-5|TRBJ1-1
TGTGCCAGCAGGGGGAGGAGGGGTTCATCCTCGTGGGCTTTCTTT
CASRGRRGSSSWAFF
>-|TRBD2|TRBV4-3|TRBJ2-7
TGCGCCAGCAGCCGCGACAGCTGGACAGATGACAGGACTAGCGGGTCCTACGAGCAGTACTTC
CASSRDSWTDDRTSGSYEQYF
>-|-|TRBV30|TRBJ1-1
TGTGCCTGGAGTGTACGGCAGCTCATGAACACTGAAGCTTTCTTT
CAWSVRQLMNTEAFF
>-|TRBD1|TRBV19|TRBJ1-1
TGTGCCAGTACCCCGGACAGGACTGGGGCTGAAGCTTTCTTT
CASTPDRTGAEAFF
>-|-|TRBV5-1|TRBJ1-1
TGCGCCAGCAGCTTGGAGTCGGGCAGCCCTGAAGCTTTCTTT
CASSLESGSPEAFF
>-|-|TRBV5-6|TRBJ1-3
TGTGCCAGCAGCTTGCGTCAGGGTTTTGGAAACACCATATATTTT
CASSLRQGFGNTIYF
>few|-|TRBV2|TRBJ1-4
TGTGCCAGTATGGGTCCAAGGGGTGAAAAACTGTTTTTT
CASMGPRGEKLFF
>-|TRBD1|TRBV5-4|TRBJ1-4
TGTGCCAGCAGCTTATATACAGGGGTACGAAATGAAAAACTGTTTTTT
CASSLYTGVRNEKLFF
>-|-|TRBV3-1/TRBV3-2|TRBJ2-2
TGTGCCAGCAGCCTCAGGGGGGGAACCGGGGAGCTGTTTTTT
CASSLRGGTGELFF
>-|-|TRBV18|TRBJ1-2
TGTGCCAGCTCACCAGAGACCTGGGACTATGGCTACACCTTC
CASSPETWDYGYTF
>-|-|TRBV18|TRBJ2-1
TGTGCCAGCTCACCATTATCCGATGAGCAGTTCTTC
CASSPLSDEQFF
>-|-|TRBV7-9|TRBJ2-2
TGTGCCAGCAGCTCAAACACCGGGGAGCTGTTTTTT
CASSSNTGELFF
>-|-|TRBV18|TRBJ2-1
TGTGCCAGCTCACCTCTGGCTAGTCGGCATGAGCAGTTCTTC
CASSPLASRHEQFF